A selection of T cell receptor beta chains follows, all from one sample in a study of blood T cells in healthy people across ages. TCRdb re-called the 5' RACE reads with MiXCR, one entry per CDR3 protein. The table lists hundreds of thousands of distinct CDR3 sequences, around 68% of them singletons, with roughly 25% in the top ten. Sequenced sample: blood. Receptors were obtained from a man aged 25 to 40 in good health. The CDR3 runs from the conserved cysteine through the conserved F or W. A D gene is named only where the DNA matches it firmly. Only part of the rows carry a size: once, few, many, or a class if the clone is expanded.

D	length	V	size	J	CDR3	DNA
TRBD2	19	TRBV4-2	few	TRBJ2-1	CASSQALGGSGGVYNEQFF	TGTGCCAGCAGCCAAGCCTTAGGGGGTAGCGGGGGGGTGTACAATGAGCAGTTCTTC
-	14	TRBV3-1	-	TRBJ1-2	CASSLGEPNYGYTF	TGTGCCAGCAGCCTCGGGGAGCCCAACTATGGCTACACCTTC
-	14	TRBV10-3	once	TRBJ2-1	CATGATDQHAEQFF	TGTGCCACCGGTGCCACCGACCAGCACGCAGAGCAGTTCTTC
-	14	TRBV29-1	few	TRBJ2-3	CSPTGGGYGDTQYF	TGCAGCCCAACGGGTGGGGGGTACGGCGATACGCAGTATTTT
-	14	TRBV4-2	-	TRBJ2-5	CASSQPGEQETQYF	TGTGCCAGCAGCCAGCCCGGAGAGCAAGAGACCCAGTACTTC
TRBD1	14	TRBV9	-	TRBJ2-7	CASSEGAGPYEQYF	TGTGCCAGCAGCGAGGGGGCAGGGCCCTACGAGCAGTACTTC
TRBD2	16	TRBV28	-	TRBJ2-1	CASSGTSGGSYNEQFF	TGTGCCAGCAGTGGAACTAGCGGGGGGTCATACAATGAGCAGTTCTTC
-	15	TRBV7-2	-	TRBJ2-2	CASSSYRARTGELFF	TGTGCCAGCAGCTCGTACCGGGCCCGCACCGGGGAGCTGTTTTTT
-	15	TRBV27	-	TRBJ2-3	CASSLSGLETDTQYF	TGTGCCAGCAGTTTGAGTGGGTTAGAGACAGATACGCAGTATTTT
TRBD2	14	TRBV12-3/TRBV12-4	few	TRBJ2-5	CASRRDYHEETQYF	TGTGCCAGCAGAAGGGACTACCACGAAGAGACCCAGTACTTC
-	15	TRBV20-1	-	TRBJ2-3	CSAGSPVFSTDTQYF	TGCAGTGCTGGGTCCCCAGTGTTTAGCACAGATACGCAGTATTTT
TRBD1	15	TRBV20-1	-	TRBJ2-1	CSASLQGAGYNEQFF	TGCAGTGCTTCTCTACAGGGGGCGGGTTACAATGAGCAGTTCTTC
-	14	TRBV4-3	-	TRBJ2-1	CASSQDQGFSEQFF	TGCGCCAGCAGCCAAGATCAGGGGTTTTCTGAGCAGTTCTTC
-	15	TRBV12-3/TRBV12-4	-	TRBJ1-1	CATTKQLTGRAEAFF	TGTGCCACTACTAAGCAGCTTACCGGGCGGGCTGAAGCTTTCTTT
TRBD1	15	TRBV2	-	TRBJ2-1	CAGSSGQGASNEQFF	TGTGCCGGCTCTTCGGGACAGGGGGCTTCCAATGAGCAGTTCTTC
-	14	TRBV9	-	TRBJ2-1	CASSPPHGNNEQFF	TGTGCCAGCAGCCCTCCCCATGGGAACAATGAGCAGTTCTTC
-	14	TRBV7-8	many	TRBJ1-5	CASSPRGGNQPQHF	TGTGCCAGCAGCCCGCGTGGCGGCAATCAGCCCCAGCATTTT
TRBD1	15	TRBV6-6	once	TRBJ1-2	CANSSRQGDFNGYTF	TGTGCCAACAGTTCCCGACAGGGGGATTTTAATGGCTACACCTTC